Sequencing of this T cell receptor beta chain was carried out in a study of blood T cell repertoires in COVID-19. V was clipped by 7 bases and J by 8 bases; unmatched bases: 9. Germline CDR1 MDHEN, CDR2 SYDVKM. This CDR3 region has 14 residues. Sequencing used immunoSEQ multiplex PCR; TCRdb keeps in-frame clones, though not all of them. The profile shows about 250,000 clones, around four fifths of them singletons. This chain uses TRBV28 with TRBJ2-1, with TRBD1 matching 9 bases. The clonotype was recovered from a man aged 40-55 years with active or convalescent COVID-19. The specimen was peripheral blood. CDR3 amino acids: CASNARDREYEQFF. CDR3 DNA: TGTGCCAGCAATGCCCGGGACAGGGAGTATGAGCAGTTCTTC.